Sequencing of this TCR beta chain was carried out in a study of T cell responses to AZD1222 COVID-19 vaccine. Study results and caveats: Two AZD1222 doses significantly raised spike-specific TCR breadth and depth over controls. Baseline testing showed seropositivity in only a handful of AZD1222 recipients. Distributed over spike, vaccine-associated CD4 TCRs predominated at 160-218 and 743-854. A mostly white British donor set with more females was recruited, and clonal diversity was possibly underestimated.

Method: immunoSEQ multiplex PCR; TCRdb's copy keeps in-frame clones and lacks some. The sample carries about 270,000 clones, about 94% recorded once. The germline V and J ends were trimmed by 3 bases and 4 bases, with 19 bases remaining between them. The CDR3 length is 17 residues. Per germline, CDR1 MDHEN and CDR2 SYDVKM. Note on this clone: What it binds is not known.

This TCR was recovered from an adult who received the AZD1222 COVID-19 vaccine. The rearrangement joins TRBV28 to TRBJ1-5; D is possibly TRBD1 (5 bases). Sequenced here: peripheral blood, sampled 28 days after the second AZD1222 dose. As DNA, the CDR3 is TGTGCCAGCAGTTTTGTGTCCTCCCCAGGGCTAAATCAGCCCCAGCATTTT. This codes for CASSFVSSPGLNQPQHF. Looking up the rest from reference TRBV28 and TRBJ1-5 gives the full variable domain: DVKVTQSSRYLVKRTGEKVFLECVQDMDHENMFWYRQDPGLGLRLIYFSYDVKMKEKGDIPEGYSVSREKKERFSLILESASTNQTSMYLCASSFVSSPGLNQPQHFGDGTRLSIL.